What follows are 10 T cell receptor beta chains derived from one specimen sequenced in a study of blood T cell repertoires in COVID-19. Measured with immunoSEQ multiplex PCR; TCRdb has only the in-frame clones, and not every one. This table has a few hundred thousand clones, roughly 88% appearing once. Sequenced input: peripheral blood. The receptors were sampled from a woman aged 40 to 55 who had recovered from COVID-19.

The V call is TRBV5-1, the J call TRBJ1-2; 10 nucleotides align to TRBD1. Germline V gives CDR1 SGHRS, CDR2 YFSETQ. With 5 bases clipped from V and 6 bases from J, the junction kept 10 bases outside the gene matches. The CDR3 sequence is 15 residues long. The CDR3 nucleotides read TGCGCCAGCAGGGACCCGGGACAGGGGATGCATGGCTACACCTTC. It specifies CASRDPGQGMHGYTF.

The chain couples TRBV11-2 to TRBJ2-3; TRBD2 aligns across 8 bases. CDR3 length: 16 amino acids. V shed 6 bases and J 4 bases; nucleotides not matched to a gene: 12. Germline CDR1 SGHAT, CDR2 FQNNGV. The CDR3 spells CASSSPSGGGSDTQYF. The DNA of the CDR3 is TGTGCCAGCAGTTCCCCCTCGGGGGGGGGCTCAGATACGCAGTATTTT.

This clone was seen just once. For the CDR3, the DNA is TGTGCCAGCAGTCCAGAGGGCAGGGGGGACGAGCAGTACTTC. Protein: CASSPEGRGDEQYF. The chain uses TRBV28 and TRBJ2-7, with a possible D match to TRBD1 (7 bases). Germline lookup yields CDR1 MDHEN and CDR2 SYDVKM. The CDR3 is made up of 14 amino acids. The V end lost 5 bases, the J end lost 5 bases, and 16 bases lay between the germline ends.

This clone occurred once. This chain connects TRBV29-1 to TRBJ2-4; tentative D call: TRBD2 (6 bases). The CDR3 contains 14 residues. Per the germline V gene, CDR1 is SQVTM and CDR2 is ANQGSEA. Trimming stripped 4 bases from V and 6 bases from J, with 16 bases between. CDR3 nucleotides: TGCAGCGTTGGGGAAGGGACTGACGTAAACATTCAGTACTTC. Protein sequence: CSVGEGTDVNIQYF.

The chain employs TRBV3-1 (or the pseudogene TRBV3-2) and TRBJ2-1; D call uncertain. Germline assignment: CDR1 LGHDT and CDR2 YNNKEL (reference sequence). This CDR3 spans 12 amino acids. V dropped 1 base and J dropped 4 bases, with 2 bases sitting between them. CDR3 protein: CASSQAYNEQFF. The CDR3 bases are TGTGCCAGCAGCCAAGCTTACAATGAGCAGTTCTTC.

The rearrangement links TRBV12-3 or TRBV12-4 to TRBJ1-1; the D gene is possibly TRBD1 (6 bases). Deletions cut 1 base from V and 11 bases from J, with 8 bases between. The CDR3 covers 11 residues. CDR3 in amino acids: CASSLEGGAFF. The CDR3 bases are TGTGCCAGCAGTTTAGAGGGGGGGGCTTTCTTT.

This chain links TRBV18 with TRBJ1-2, with 9 bases fitting TRBD1. V was clipped by 3 bases and J by 4 bases; unmatched bases: 6. The CDR3 is 15 residues long. Germline V gene data show CDR1 as KGHSH and CDR2 as LQKENI. This chain's CDR3 is CASSPPTTGGYGYTF. The CDR3 coding sequence is TGTGCCAGCTCACCCCCCACGACAGGGGGCTATGGCTACACCTTC. Looking up the rest from reference TRBV18 and TRBJ1-2 gives the full variable domain: NAGVMQNPRHLVRRRGQEARLRCSPMKGHSHVYWYRQLPEEGLKFMVYLQKENIIDESGMPKERFSAEFPKEGPSILRIQQVVRGDSAAYFCASSPPTTGGYGYTFGSGTRLTVV.

The J gene is TRBJ1-1, the V gene TRBV2; 7 nucleotides match TRBD1. Unmatched junction bases numbered 5, after V lost 9 bases and J lost 1 base. This CDR3 has 13 amino acids. Germline V gives CDR1 SNHLY, CDR2 FYNNEI. Written as DNA, the CDR3 is TGTGCCAGAACGGGACAGTCGAACACTGAAGCTTTCTTT. It encodes CARTGQSNTEAFF.

V usage is TRBV27 and J usage is TRBJ1-4; D gene uncertain. Germline CDR1 reads MNHEY; CDR2 reads SMNVEV (reference sequence). This CDR3 comprises 12 residues. V lost 5 bases to trimming and J lost 8 bases, with 9 bases between them. CDR3 sequence reads: CASSPHGEKLFF. CDR3 DNA: TGTGCCAGCAGTCCCCACGGGGAAAAACTGTTTTTT. The whole variable domain, remainder taken from reference TRBV27 and TRBJ1-4, is EAQVTQNPRYLITVTGKKLTVTCSQNMNHEYMSWYRQDPGLGLRQIYYSMNVEVTDKGDVPEGYKVSRKEKRNFPLILESPSPNQTSLYFCASSPHGEKLFFGSGTQLSVL.

This clone was detected only a few times. This chain connects TRBV6-5 to TRBJ1-1, with D maybe TRBD1 (5 bases). This CDR3 comprises 15 residues. The ends were cut back, 6 bases at V and 0 bases at J, with 14 bases in the middle. The germline gives CDR1 MNHEY, CDR2 SVGAGI. CDR3 sequence reads: CASSQGAWVNTEAFF. In nucleotides, the CDR3 is TGTGCCAGCAGCCAGGGTGCGTGGGTGAACACTGAAGCTTTCTTT.